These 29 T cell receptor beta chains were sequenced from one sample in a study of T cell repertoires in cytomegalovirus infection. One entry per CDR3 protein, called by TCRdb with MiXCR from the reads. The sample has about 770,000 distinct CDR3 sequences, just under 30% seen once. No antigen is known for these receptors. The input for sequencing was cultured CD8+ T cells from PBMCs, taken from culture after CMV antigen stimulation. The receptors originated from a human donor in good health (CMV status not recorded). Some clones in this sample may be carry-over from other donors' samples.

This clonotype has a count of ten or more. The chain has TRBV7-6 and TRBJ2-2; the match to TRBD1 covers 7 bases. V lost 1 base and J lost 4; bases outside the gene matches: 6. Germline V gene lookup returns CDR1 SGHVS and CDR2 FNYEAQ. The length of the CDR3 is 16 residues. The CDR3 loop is CASSLVMGQSTGELFF. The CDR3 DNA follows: TGTGCCAGCAGCTTAGTTATGGGACAGAGCACCGGGGAGCTGTTTTTT.

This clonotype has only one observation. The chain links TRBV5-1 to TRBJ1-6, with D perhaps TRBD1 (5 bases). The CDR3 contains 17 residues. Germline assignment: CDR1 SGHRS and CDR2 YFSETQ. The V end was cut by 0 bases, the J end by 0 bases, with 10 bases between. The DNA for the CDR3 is TGCGCCAGCAGCTTGGTCAGGGAAAGCTCCTATAATTCACCCCTCCACTTT. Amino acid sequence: CASSLVRESSYNSPLHF.

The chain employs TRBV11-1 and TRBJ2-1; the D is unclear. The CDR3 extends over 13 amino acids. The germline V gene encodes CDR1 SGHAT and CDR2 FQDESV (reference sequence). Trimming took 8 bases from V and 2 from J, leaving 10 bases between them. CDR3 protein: CASARAPYNEQFF. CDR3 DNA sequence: TGTGCCAGCGCTAGAGCCCCCTACAATGAGCAGTTCTTC.

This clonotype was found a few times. The CDR3 reads CASSGLHQPQHF. CDR3 coding DNA: TGTGCCAGCAGTGGGCTCCATCAGCCCCAGCATTTT. The V and J genes are TRBV6-1 and TRBJ1-5; D not certain. V was trimmed by 4 bases and J by 5 bases, leaving 6 bases between them. Germline CDR1 MNHNS, CDR2 SASEGT. The CDR3 covers 12 residues.

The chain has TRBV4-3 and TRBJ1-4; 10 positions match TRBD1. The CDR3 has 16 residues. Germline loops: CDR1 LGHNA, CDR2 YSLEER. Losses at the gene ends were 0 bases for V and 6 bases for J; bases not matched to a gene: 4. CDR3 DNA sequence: TGCGCCAGCAGCCAAGATGGGACAGGGGATGATGAAAAACTGTTTTTT. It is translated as CASSQDGTGDDEKLFF.

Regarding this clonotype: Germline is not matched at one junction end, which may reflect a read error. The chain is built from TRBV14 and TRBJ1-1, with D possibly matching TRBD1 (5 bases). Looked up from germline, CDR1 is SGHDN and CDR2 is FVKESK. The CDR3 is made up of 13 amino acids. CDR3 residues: CASSQGGKTDAFF. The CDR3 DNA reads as TGTGCCAGCAGCCAGGGGGGGAAAACTGATGCTTTCTTT.

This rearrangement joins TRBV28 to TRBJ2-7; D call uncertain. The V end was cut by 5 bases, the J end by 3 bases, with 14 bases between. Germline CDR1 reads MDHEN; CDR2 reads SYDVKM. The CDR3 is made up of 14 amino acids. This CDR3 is CASSNSRYLYEQYV. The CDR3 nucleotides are TGTGCCAGCAGTAACTCCAGATATCTCTACGAGCAGTACGTC.

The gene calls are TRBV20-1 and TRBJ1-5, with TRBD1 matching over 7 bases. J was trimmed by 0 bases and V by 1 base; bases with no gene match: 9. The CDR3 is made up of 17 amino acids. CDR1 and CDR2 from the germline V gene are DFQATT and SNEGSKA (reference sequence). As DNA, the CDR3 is TGCAGTGCTAGAGGTTGGGACAGCGAATATAGCAATCAGCCCCAGCATTTT. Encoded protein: CSARGWDSEYSNQPQHF.

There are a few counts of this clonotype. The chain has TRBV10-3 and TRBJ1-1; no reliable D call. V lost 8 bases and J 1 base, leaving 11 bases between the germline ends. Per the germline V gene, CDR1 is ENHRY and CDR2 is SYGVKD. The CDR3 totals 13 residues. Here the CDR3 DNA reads TGTGCCATCCAAGGAGAACCGAACACTGAAGCTTTCTTT. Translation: CAIQGEPNTEAFF.

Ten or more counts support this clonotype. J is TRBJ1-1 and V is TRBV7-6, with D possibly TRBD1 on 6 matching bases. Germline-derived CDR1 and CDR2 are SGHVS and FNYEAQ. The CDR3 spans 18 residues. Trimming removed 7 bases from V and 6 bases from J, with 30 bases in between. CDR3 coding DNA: TGTGCCAGCACCGCTTATGAGGGTATGGGGGGCGCCGGCGCTGAAGCTTTCTTT. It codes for CASTAYEGMGGAGAEAFF.

DNA of the CDR3: TGTGCCAGCATCCAACTCACTTGGGGGACAGGCTATGGCTACACCTTC. It translates to CASIQLTWGTGYGYTF. This sequence joins TRBV7-9 and TRBJ1-2; 8 bases line up with TRBD1. This CDR3 region has 16 residues. With 7 bases clipped from V and 4 bases from J, the junction kept 14 bases outside the gene matches. Germline CDR1 is SEHNR and CDR2 is FQNEAQ (reference sequence).

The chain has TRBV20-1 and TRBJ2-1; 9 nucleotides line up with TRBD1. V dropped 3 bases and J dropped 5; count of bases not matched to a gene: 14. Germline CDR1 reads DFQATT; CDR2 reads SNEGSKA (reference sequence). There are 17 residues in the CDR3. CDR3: CSARRDRAQRGNNEQFF. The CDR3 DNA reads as TGCAGTGCTAGGAGGGACAGGGCACAGAGGGGGAACAATGAGCAGTTCTTC.

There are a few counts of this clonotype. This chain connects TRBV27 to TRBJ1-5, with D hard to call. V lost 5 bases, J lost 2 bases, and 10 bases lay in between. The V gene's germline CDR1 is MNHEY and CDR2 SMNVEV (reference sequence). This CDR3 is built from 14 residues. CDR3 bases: TGTGCCAGCAGTGGGAAGGGCGGCAATCAGCCCCAGCATTTT. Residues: CASSGKGGNQPQHF.

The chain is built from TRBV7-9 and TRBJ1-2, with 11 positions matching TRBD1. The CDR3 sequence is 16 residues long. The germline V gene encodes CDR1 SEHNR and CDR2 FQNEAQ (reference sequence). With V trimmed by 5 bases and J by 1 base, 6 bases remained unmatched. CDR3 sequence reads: CASSPAGTGGNYGYTF. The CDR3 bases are TGTGCCAGCAGCCCGGCTGGGACAGGGGGTAACTATGGCTACACCTTC.

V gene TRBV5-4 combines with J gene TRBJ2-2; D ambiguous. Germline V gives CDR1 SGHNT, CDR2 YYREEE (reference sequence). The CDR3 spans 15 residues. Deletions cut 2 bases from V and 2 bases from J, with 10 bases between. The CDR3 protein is CASSLRSENTGELFF. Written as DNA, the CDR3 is TGTGCCAGCAGCTTACGGTCTGAAAACACCGGGGAGCTGTTTTTT.

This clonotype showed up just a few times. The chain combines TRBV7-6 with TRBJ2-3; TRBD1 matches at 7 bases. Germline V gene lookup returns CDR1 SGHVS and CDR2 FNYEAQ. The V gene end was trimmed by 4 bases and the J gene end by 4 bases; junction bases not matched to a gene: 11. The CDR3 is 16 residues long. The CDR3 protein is CASSSRQGRGADTQYF. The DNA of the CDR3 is TGTGCCAGCAGCTCTCGACAGGGAAGGGGCGCAGATACGCAGTATTTT.

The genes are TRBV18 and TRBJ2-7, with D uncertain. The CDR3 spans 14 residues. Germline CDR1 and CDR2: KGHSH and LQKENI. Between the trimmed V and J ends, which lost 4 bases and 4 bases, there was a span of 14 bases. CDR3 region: CASSLRQHGYEQYV. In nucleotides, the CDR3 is TGTGCCAGCTCACTACGCCAACACGGGTACGAGCAGTACGTC.

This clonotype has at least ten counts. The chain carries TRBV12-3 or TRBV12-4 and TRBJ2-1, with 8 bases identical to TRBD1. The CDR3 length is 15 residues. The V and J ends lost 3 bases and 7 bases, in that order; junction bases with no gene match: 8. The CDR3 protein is CASSFRTGFPNEQFF. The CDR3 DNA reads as TGTGCCAGCAGTTTTAGGACAGGGTTTCCGAATGAGCAGTTCTTC.

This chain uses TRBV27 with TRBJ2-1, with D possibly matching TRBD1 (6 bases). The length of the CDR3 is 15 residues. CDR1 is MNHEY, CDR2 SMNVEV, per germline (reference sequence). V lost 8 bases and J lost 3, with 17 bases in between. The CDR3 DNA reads TGTGCCAGCGGGGGTGAAACAGGGTACTACAATGAGCAGTTCTTC. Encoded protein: CASGGETGYYNEQFF.

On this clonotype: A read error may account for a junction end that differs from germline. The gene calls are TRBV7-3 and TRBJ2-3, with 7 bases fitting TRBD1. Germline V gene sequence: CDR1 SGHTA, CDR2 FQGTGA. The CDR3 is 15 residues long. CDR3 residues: CASSLGYRGTETQYF. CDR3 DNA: TGTGCCAGCAGCTTAGGTTACAGGGGCACAGAAACGCAGTATTTT. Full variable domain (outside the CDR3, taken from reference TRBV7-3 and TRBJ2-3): GAGVSQTPSNKVTEKGKYVELRCDPISGHTALYWYRQSLGQGPEFLIYFQGTGAADDSGLPNDRFFAVRPEGSVSTLKIQRTERGDSAVYLCASSLGYRGTETQYFGPGTRLTVL.

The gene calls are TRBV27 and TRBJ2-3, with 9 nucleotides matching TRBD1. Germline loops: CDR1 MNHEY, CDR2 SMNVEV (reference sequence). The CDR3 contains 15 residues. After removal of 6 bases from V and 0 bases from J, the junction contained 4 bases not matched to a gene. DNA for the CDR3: TGTGCCAGCAGCCTACAGGGGGCGAGCACAGATACGCAGTATTTT. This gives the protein CASSLQGASTDTQYF.

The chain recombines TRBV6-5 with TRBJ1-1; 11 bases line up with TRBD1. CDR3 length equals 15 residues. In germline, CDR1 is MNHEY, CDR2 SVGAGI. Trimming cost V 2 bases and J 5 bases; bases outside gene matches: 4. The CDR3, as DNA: TGTGCCAGCAGTTACGGGACAGGGGGGGCGACTGAAGCTTTCTTT. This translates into CASSYGTGGATEAFF.

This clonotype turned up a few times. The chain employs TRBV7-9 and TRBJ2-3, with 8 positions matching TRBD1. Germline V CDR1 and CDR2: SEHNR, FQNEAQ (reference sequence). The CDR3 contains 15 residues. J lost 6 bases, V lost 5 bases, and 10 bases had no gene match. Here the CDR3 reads CASSPRTGTPDTQYF. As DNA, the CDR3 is TGTGCCAGCAGCCCGAGGACAGGGACCCCGGATACGCAGTATTTT.

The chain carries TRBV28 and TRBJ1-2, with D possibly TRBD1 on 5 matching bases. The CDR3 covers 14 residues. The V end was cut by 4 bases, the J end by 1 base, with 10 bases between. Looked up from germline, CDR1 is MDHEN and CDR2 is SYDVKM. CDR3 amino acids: CASSWQGSNYGYTF. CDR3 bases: TGTGCCAGCAGTTGGCAGGGAAGTAACTATGGCTACACCTTC.

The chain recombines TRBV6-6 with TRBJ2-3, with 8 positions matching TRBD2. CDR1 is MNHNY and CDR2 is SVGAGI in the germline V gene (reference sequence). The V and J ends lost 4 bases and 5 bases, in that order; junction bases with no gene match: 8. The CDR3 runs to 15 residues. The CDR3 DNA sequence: TGTGCCAGCAGTTGGACGGGGGGGCCAGGAGATACGCAGTATTTT. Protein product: CASSWTGGPGDTQYF.

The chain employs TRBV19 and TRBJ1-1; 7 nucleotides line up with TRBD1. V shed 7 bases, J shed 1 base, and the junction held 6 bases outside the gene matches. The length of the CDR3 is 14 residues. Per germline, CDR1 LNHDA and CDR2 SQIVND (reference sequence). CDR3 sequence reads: CASITSGGNTEAFF. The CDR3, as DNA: TGTGCCAGTATAACTTCAGGGGGGAACACTGAAGCTTTCTTT.

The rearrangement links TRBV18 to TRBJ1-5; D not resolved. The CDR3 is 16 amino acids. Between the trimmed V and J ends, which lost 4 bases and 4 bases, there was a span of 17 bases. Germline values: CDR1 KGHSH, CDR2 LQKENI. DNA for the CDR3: TGTGCCAGCTCACTGGTGGACGACTACCTTAATCAGCCCCAGCATTTT. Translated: CASSLVDDYLNQPQHF. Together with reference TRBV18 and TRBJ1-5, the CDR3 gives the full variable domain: NAGVMQNPRHLVRRRGQEARLRCSPMKGHSHVYWYRQLPEEGLKFMVYLQKENIIDESGMPKERFSAEFPKEGPSILRIQQVVRGDSAAYFCASSLVDDYLNQPQHFGDGTRLSIL.

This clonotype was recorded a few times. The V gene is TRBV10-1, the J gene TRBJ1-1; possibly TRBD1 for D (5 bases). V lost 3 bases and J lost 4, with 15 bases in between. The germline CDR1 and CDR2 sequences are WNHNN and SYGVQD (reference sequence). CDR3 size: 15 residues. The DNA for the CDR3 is TGCGCCAGCAGTGATGAGGTCGCGGGACCCACTGAAGCTTTCTTT. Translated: CASSDEVAGPTEAFF.

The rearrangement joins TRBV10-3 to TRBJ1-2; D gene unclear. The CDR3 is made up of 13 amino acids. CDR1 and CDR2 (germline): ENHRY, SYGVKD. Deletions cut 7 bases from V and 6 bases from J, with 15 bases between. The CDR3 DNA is TGTGCCATCACCGAAACAGAAAGGGATGGCTACACCTTC. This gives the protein CAITETERDGYTF.